This T cell receptor (beta chain) came from a study of patients and donors after allogeneic stem cell transplantation. The sample holds a few counts of this clonotype. TCRdb analysed the RT-PCR reads with MiXCR anew, one entry per CDR3 protein. The sample shows approximately 99,000 distinct CDR3 sequences, approximately 35% of them seen only once. The CDR3 extends over 15 amino acids. The V gene lost 5 bases and the J gene lost 5 bases, with 18 bases spanning the gap. The rearrangement links TRBV12-3 or TRBV12-4 to TRBJ2-5, with D perhaps matching TRBD1 or TRBD2 (5 bases each). The sequence was obtained from a human donor who was either an allogeneic HSCT recipient or a stem cell or donor lymphocyte infusion donor (not recorded which). It is not recorded whose cells these are; they may come from a transplant donor. Sequences were obtained from blood, either unsorted or a sorted T cell fraction (not recorded which). The chain's CDR3 is CASSPREGRMETQYF. CDR3 nucleotide sequence: TGTGCCAGCAGTCCCAGAGAGGGGCGCATGGAGACCCAGTACTTC.